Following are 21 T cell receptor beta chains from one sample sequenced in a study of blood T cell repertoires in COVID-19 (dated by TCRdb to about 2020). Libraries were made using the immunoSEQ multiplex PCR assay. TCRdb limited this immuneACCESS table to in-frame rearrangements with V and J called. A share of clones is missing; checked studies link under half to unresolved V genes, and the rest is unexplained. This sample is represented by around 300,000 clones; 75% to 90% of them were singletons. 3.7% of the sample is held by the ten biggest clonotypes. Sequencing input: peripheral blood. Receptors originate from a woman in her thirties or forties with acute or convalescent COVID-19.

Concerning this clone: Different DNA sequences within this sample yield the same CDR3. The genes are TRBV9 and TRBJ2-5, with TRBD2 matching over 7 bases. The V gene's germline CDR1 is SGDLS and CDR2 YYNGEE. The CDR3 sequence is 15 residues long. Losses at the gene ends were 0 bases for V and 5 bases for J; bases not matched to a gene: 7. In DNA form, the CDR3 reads TGTGCCAGCAGCGTAGGGCTAGCGGCGGGGGAGACCCAGTACTTC. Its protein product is CASSVGLAAGETQYF.

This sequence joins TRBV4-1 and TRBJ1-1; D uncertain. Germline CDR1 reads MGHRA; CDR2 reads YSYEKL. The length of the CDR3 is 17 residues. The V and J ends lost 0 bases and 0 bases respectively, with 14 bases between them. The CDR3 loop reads CASSQDLGRWMNTEAFF. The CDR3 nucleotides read TGCGCCAGCAGCCAAGATCTCGGCAGGTGGATGAACACTGAAGCTTTCTTT.

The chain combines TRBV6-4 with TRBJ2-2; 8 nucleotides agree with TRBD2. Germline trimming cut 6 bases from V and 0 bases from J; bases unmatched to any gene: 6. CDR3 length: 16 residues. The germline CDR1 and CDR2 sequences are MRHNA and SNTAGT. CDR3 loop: CASSPSGGANTGELFF. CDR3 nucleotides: TGTGCCAGCAGCCCCAGCGGGGGCGCGAACACCGGGGAGCTGTTTTTT.

The CDR3 bases are TGTGCCAGCAGTTCCGGGACAGGGGGGATATACAATGAGCAGTTCTTC. Translated: CASSSGTGGIYNEQFF. This chain links TRBV27 with TRBJ2-1, with 11 bases aligning to TRBD1. Germline V gene data show CDR1 as MNHEY and CDR2 as SMNVEV (reference sequence). V lost 4 bases and J lost 4; bases outside the gene matches: 6. The CDR3 extends over 16 amino acids.

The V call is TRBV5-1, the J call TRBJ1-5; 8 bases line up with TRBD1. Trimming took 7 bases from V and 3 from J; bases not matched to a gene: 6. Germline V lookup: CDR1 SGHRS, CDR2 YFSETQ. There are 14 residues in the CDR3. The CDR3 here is CASAPGQANQPQHF. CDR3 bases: TGCGCCAGCGCTCCGGGACAGGCCAATCAGCCCCAGCATTTT.

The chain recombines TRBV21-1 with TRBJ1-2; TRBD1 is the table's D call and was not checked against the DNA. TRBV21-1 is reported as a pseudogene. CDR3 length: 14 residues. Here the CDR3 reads CASSGNRDSYGYTF. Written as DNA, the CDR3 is TGTGCCAGCAGCGGGAACAGGGATAGCTATGGCTACACCTTC.

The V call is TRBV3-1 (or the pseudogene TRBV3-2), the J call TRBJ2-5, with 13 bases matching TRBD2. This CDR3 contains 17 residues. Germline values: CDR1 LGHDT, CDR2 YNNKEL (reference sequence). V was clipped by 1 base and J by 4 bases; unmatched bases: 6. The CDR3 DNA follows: TGTGCCAGCAGCCAAGTAAAGACTAGCGGGGGGAGAGAGACCCAGTACTTC. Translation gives CASSQVKTSGGRETQYF.

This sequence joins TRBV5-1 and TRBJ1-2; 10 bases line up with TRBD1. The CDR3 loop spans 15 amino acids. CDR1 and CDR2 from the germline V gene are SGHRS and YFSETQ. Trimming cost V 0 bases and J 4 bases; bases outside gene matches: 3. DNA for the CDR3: TGCGCCAGCAGCTTGGGGGACAGGGGAGCCTATGGCTACACCTTC. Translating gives CASSLGDRGAYGYTF.

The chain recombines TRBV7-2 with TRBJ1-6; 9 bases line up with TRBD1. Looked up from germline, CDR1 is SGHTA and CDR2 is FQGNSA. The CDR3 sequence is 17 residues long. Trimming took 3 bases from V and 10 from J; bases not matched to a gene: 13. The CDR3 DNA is TGTGCCAGCAGCTTCTTTCAAGGACAGGGGAATCTATCACCCCTCCACTTT. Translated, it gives CASSFFQGQGNLSPLHF.

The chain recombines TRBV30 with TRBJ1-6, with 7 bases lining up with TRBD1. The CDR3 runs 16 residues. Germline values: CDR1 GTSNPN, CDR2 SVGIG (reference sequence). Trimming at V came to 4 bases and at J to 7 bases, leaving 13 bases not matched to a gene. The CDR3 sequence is CAWTTGGGVGNSPLHF. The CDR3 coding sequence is TGTGCCTGGACCACGGGAGGGGGCGTTGGAAATTCACCCCTCCACTTT.

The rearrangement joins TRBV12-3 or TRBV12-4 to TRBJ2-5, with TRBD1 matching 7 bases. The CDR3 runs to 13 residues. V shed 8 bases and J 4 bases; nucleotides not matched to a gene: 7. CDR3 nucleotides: TGTGCCAGCCAGCGACAGGGTGGAGAGACCCAGTACTTC. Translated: CASQRQGGETQYF.

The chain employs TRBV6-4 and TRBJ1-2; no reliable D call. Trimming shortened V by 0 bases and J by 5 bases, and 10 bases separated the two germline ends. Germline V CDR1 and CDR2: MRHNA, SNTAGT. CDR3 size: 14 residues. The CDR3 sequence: CASSDSVLDYGYTF. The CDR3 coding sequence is TGTGCCAGCAGTGACTCGGTGTTAGATTATGGCTACACCTTC.

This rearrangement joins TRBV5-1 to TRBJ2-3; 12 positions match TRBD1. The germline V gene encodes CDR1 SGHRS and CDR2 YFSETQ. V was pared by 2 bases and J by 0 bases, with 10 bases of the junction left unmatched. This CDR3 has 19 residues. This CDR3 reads CASSFPLGQGAPSTDTQYF. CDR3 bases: TGCGCCAGCAGCTTCCCTCTGGGACAGGGGGCGCCTAGCACAGATACGCAGTATTTT.

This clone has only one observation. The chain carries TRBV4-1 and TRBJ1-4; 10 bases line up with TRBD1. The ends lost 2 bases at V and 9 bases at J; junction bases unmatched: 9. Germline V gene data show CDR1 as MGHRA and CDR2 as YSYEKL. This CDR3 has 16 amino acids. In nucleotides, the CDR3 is TGCGCCAGCAGCCAACCCGGGACAGGGGTTGGTAAAAAACTGTTTTTT. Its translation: CASSQPGTGVGKKLFF.

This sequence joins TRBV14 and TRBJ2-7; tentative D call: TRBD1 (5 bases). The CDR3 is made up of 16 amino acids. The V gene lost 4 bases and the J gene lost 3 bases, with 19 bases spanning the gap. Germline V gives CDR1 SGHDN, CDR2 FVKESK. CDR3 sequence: CASSPHIRTPDYEQYV. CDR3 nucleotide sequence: TGTGCCAGCAGCCCCCACATCCGGACACCTGACTACGAGCAGTACGTC.

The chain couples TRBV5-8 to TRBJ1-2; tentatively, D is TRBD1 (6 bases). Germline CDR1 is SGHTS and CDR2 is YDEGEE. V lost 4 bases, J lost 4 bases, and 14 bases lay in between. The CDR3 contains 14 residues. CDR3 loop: CASSPPDRRYGYTF. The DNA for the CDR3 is TGTGCCAGCAGCCCTCCTGACAGGCGCTATGGCTACACCTTC.

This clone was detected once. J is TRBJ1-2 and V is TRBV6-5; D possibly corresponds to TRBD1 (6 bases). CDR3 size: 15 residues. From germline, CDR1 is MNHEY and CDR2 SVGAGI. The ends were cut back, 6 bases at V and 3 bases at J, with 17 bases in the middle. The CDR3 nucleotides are TGTGCCAGCAGCCGAAGGGCAGGGGTTGACTATGGCTACACCTTC. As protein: CASSRRAGVDYGYTF.

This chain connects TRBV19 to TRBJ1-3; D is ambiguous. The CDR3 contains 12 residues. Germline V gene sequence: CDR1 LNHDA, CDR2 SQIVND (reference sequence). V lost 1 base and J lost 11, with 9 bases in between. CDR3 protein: CASSIGRNAIYF. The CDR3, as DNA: TGTGCCAGTAGTATAGGGCGGAACGCCATATATTTT.

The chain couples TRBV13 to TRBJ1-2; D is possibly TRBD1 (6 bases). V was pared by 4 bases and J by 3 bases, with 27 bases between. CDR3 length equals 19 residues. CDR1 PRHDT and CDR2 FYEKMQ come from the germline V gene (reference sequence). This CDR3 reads CASSSGQIGLGPLYYGYTF. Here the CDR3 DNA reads TGTGCCAGCAGCTCCGGACAGATTGGGTTGGGTCCTCTCTACTATGGCTACACCTTC.

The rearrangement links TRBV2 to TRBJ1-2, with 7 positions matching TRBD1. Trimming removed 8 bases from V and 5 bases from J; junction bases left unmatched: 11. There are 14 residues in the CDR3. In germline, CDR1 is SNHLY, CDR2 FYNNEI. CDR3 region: CASSVQGTNYGYTF. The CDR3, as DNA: TGTGCCAGCTCGGTACAGGGGACGAATTATGGCTACACCTTC.

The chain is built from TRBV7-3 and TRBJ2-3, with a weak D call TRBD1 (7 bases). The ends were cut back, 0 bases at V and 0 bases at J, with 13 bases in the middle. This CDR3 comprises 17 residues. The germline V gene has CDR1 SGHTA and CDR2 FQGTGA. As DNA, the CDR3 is TGTGCCAGCAGCTTAACGGCGCAGGGGGGAAGCACAGATACGCAGTATTTT. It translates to CASSLTAQGGSTDTQYF.